This is a list of T cell receptor beta chains from one sample in a study of shared clonotypes between healthy human individuals. Assay: immunoSEQ multiplex PCR; the TCRdb copy retains only in-frame clones and omits some. The repertoire includes over 2,000,000 clones, just over 90% of them detected once, and around 1.7% sits in the top ten. The sample consisted of naive CD8+ T cells from PBMCs. These receptors were taken from a man between 18 and 29 years old in good health. Some clones in this sample may be carry-over from other donors' samples. Both conserved end residues are part of each CDR3. Fields, in order: V gene, D gene, clone size, J gene, CDR3 protein, CDR3 DNA. The D gene is left open where the match is weak. A row's size may be missing; if present it is once, few, many or a size class.

>TRBV5-4|TRBD2|-|TRBJ2-1
CASSLGPSGSHEQFF
TGTGCCAGCAGCTTGGGTCCTAGCGGGAGCCATGAGCAGTTCTTC
>TRBV10-3|TRBD1|-|TRBJ2-7
CAISETRDRGVYEQYF
TGTGCCATCAGTGAGACCCGGGACAGGGGCGTCTACGAGCAGTACTTC
>TRBV30|-|once|TRBJ2-1
CAWSVGRYNEQFF
TGTGCCTGGAGTGTGGGCAGGTACAATGAGCAGTTCTTC
>TRBV5-5|TRBD2|-|TRBJ2-1
CASSLVGGSYEQFF
TGTGCCAGCAGCTTGGTGGGCGGGAGCTATGAGCAGTTCTTC
>TRBV11-3|-|-|TRBJ2-6
CASSPREGPSGANVLTF
TGTGCCAGCAGCCCCCGTGAGGGGCCATCTGGGGCCAACGTCCTGACTTTC
>TRBV6-1|TRBD1|-|TRBJ2-7
CASRVGTGGYEQYF
TGTGCCAGCAGGGTGGGGACAGGGGGATACGAGCAGTACTTC
>TRBV4-1|TRBD1|-|TRBJ1-1
CASSPSRGIATEAFF
TGCGCCAGCAGCCCGAGCAGGGGGATAGCCACTGAAGCTTTCTTT
>TRBV7-6|-|few|TRBJ2-5
CASSLDREETQYF
TGTGCCAGCAGCTTAGACAGGGAAGAGACCCAGTACTTC
>TRBV5-1|-|once|TRBJ2-7
CASGLGISYEQYF
TGCGCCAGCGGGCTCGGAATCTCCTACGAGCAGTACTTC
>TRBV9|TRBD2|-|TRBJ2-7
CASSVLAGGLREQYF
TGTGCCAGCAGCGTCTTGGCGGGAGGGCTTCGGGAGCAGTACTTC
>TRBV9|TRBD1|-|TRBJ2-7
CASSVGTAHSYEQYF
TGTGCCAGCAGCGTTGGGACAGCCCACTCCTACGAGCAGTACTTC
>TRBV7-2|-|-|TRBJ1-2
CASSLTGTGSLGYTF
TGTGCCAGCAGCTTGACCGGGACCGGCAGTCTTGGCTACACCTTC
>TRBV5-4|-|-|TRBJ2-2
CASSWEVRDITGELFF
TGTGCCAGCAGCTGGGAGGTGCGGGATATCACCGGGGAGCTGTTTTTT
>TRBV27|-|-|TRBJ2-7
CASSLKAFGGIYEQYF
TGTGCCAGCAGTTTAAAGGCCTTTGGGGGCATATACGAGCAGTACTTC
>TRBV14|-|-|TRBJ2-7
CASSQEGRAYEQYF
TGTGCCAGCAGCCAAGAAGGGCGGGCCTACGAGCAGTACTTC
>TRBV19|-|once|TRBJ2-7
CASSMGAWTAGEYEQYF
TGTGCCAGTAGTATGGGGGCCTGGACAGCGGGCGAATACGAGCAGTACTTC
>TRBV5-1|TRBD1|-|TRBJ1-2
CASSQRRTGENYGYTF
TGCGCCAGCAGCCAACGCCGGACAGGGGAAAACTATGGCTACACCTTC
>TRBV7-9|TRBD1|-|TRBJ1-4
CASSLTGGREKLFF
TGTGCCAGCAGCTTGACAGGGGGGAGAGAAAAACTGTTTTTT
>TRBV7-8|-|-|TRBJ2-1
CASSYRANYEQFF
TGTGCCAGCAGCTACAGGGCTAACTATGAGCAGTTCTTC
>TRBV11-3|-|-|TRBJ2-2
CASSLERGRPNTGELFF
TGTGCCAGCAGCTTAGAACGAGGGCGACCGAACACCGGGGAGCTGTTTTTT
>TRBV12-5|TRBD2|-|TRBJ2-1
CASGLTGTSGRTREQFF
TGTGCTAGTGGTTTGACCGGGACTAGCGGGAGAACTCGCGAGCAGTTCTTC
>TRBV19|-|-|TRBJ1-2
CATTRDMSVANYGYTF
TGTGCCACCACCCGGGACATGTCCGTAGCTAACTATGGCTACACCTTC
>TRBV7-8|TRBD1|-|TRBJ2-3
CASSPRQGADPDTQYF
TGTGCCAGCAGCCCCCGACAGGGGGCCGACCCAGATACGCAGTATTTT
>TRBV27|TRBD1|-|TRBJ2-7
CASSLFGTVYEQYF
TGTGCCAGCAGTTTATTTGGGACAGTATACGAGCAGTACTTC
>TRBV14|-|-|TRBJ1-1
CASSSRLGSPTEAFF
TGTGCCAGCAGCAGTCGACTCGGGTCGCCTACTGAAGCTTTCTTT
>TRBV6-1|-|-|TRBJ1-1
CASSELGGRLVFRVTEAFF
TGTGCCAGCAGTGAGCTCGGTGGCAGGTTGGTGTTCAGGGTCACTGAAGCTTTCTTT
>TRBV2|-|few|TRBJ1-1
CASSADRGLNTEAFF
TGTGCCAGCAGTGCGGATAGGGGCCTGAACACTGAAGCTTTCTTT
>TRBV4-3|TRBD1|-|TRBJ2-4
CASSQVRGQILAKNIQYF
TGCGCCAGCAGCCAAGTAAGGGGGCAAATCCTAGCCAAAAACATTCAGTACTTC
>TRBV7-8|-|-|TRBJ1-1
CASSPHRDTEAFF
TGTGCCAGCAGCCCTCATAGGGACACTGAAGCTTTCTTT
>TRBV7-8|TRBD1|-|TRBJ1-1
CASSSYRGRWTEAFF
TGTGCCAGCAGCTCTTACAGGGGGCGATGGACTGAAGCTTTCTTT
>TRBV10-1|-|-|TRBJ2-5
CASSERTEGRAQYF
TGCGCCAGTAGCGAGAGGACGGAGGGTCGGGCCCAGTACTTC
>TRBV25-1|-|-|TRBJ2-1
CASSGTAYNEQFF
TGTGCCAGCAGTGGGACAGCCTACAATGAGCAGTTCTTC
>TRBV27|-|-|TRBJ1-1
CASSLIGGGYTEAFF
TGTGCCAGCAGTCTAATTGGGGGCGGGTACACTGAAGCTTTCTTT
>TRBV4-1|TRBD1|-|TRBJ2-3
CASSLERQGVNRHGTDTQYF
TGCGCCAGCAGCCTAGAGAGACAGGGAGTAAATCGGCACGGGACAGATACGCAGTATTTT
>TRBV7-3|TRBD2|-|TRBJ2-5
CASSHGGGPQETQYF
TGTGCCAGCAGCCACGGGGGGGGCCCGCAAGAGACCCAGTACTTC
>TRBV5-1|-|-|TRBJ2-7
CASSLVGGEDYEQYF
TGCGCCAGCAGCTTGGTAGGGGGGGAAGACTACGAGCAGTACTTC
>TRBV5-4|-|-|TRBJ1-1
CASSLVGEAFF
TGTGCCAGCAGCTTGGTCGGGGAAGCTTTCTTT
>TRBV10-3|-|-|TRBJ2-1
CAIRGLAPTSEQFF
TGTGCCATCAGGGGACTCGCGCCCACTTCTGAGCAGTTCTTC
>TRBV6-1|-|once|TRBJ1-5
CASSAPRDSNQPQHF
TGTGCCAGCAGTGCCCCTAGGGATAGCAATCAGCCCCAGCATTTT
>TRBV9|-|-|TRBJ2-7
CASSVAGTTSYEQYF
TGTGCCAGCAGCGTAGCGGGAACCACCTCCTACGAGCAGTACTTC
>TRBV21-1|-|-|TRBJ2-2
CASSQATGCKGELFF
TGTGCCAGCAGCCAGGCCACAGGGTGTAAAGGGGAGCTGTTTTTT
>TRBV30|-|-|TRBJ1-2
CAWSDGVFYGYTF
TGTGCCTGGAGTGATGGGGTGTTCTATGGCTACACCTTC
>TRBV13|-|-|TRBJ2-5
CASCFSRGSGQETQYF
TGTGCCAGCTGCTTCTCTAGGGGGAGTGGGCAAGAGACCCAGTACTTC
>TRBV9|TRBD2|-|TRBJ2-5
CASSVFSGGGGGPQETQYF
TGTGCCAGCAGCGTATTTTCGGGAGGCGGCGGGGGACCCCAAGAGACCCAGTACTTC
>TRBV7-9|-|-|TRBJ2-7
CASSLYGNYEQYF
TGTGCCAGCAGCTTGTACGGGAACTACGAGCAGTACTTC
>TRBV28|-|-|TRBJ1-2
CASRPGGASGYTF
TGTGCCAGCAGACCTGGGGGCGCAAGTGGCTACACCTTC